The 2 T cell receptor beta chains in this list originate from one sample, sequenced in a study of vaccination and CD4 T cells after COVID-19. Sequenced with the Oncomine TCR Beta short-read assay was DNA taken from cultured CD4+ T cells. Each CDR3 protein is one row after TCRdb ran MiXCR on the PCR reads. This table has approximately 11,000 distinct CDR3 sequences, roughly 46% appearing once. Treatment reported: approximately 11-day PBMC culture with coronavirus spike peptide pools or control peptides (ViraFEST assay). These receptors' targets are unknown. Sequencing was carried out using CD4+ T cells from blood, cultured in vitro. The receptors were sampled from a human donor who had recovered from COVID-19.

The chain is built from TRBV7-3 and TRBJ2-1; 7 bases fit TRBD2. Germline V lookup: CDR1 SGHTA, CDR2 FQGTGA. There are 13 residues in the CDR3. V lost 4 bases, J lost 6 bases, and 3 bases stayed unmatched. CDR3 in DNA: TGTGCCAGCAGCTCCAGACTAGCCAATGAGCAGTTCTTC. It encodes CASSSRLANEQFF. The full variable domain, with the rest looked up from reference TRBV7-3 and TRBJ2-1, is GAGVSQTPSNKVTEKGKYVELRCDPISGHTALYWYRQSLGQGPEFLIYFQGTGAADDSGLPNDRFFAVRPEGSVSTLKIQRTERGDSAVYLCASSSRLANEQFFGPGTRLTVL.

This clonotype was observed a handful of times. J is TRBJ2-3 and V is TRBV27; D is perhaps TRBD1 or TRBD2 (5 bases each). V was cut by 6 bases and J by 1 base, with 11 bases left in between. The CDR3 covers 14 residues. The germline CDR1 and CDR2 sequences are MNHEY and SMNVEV (reference sequence). CDR3 sequence (DNA): TGTGCCAGCAGACATAGAGGGGGCACAGATACGCAGTATTTT. Translated, it gives CASRHRGGTDTQYF.